Each of the 18 T cell receptor beta chains below was sequenced from the same sample in a study of T cell responses to AZD1222 COVID-19 vaccine. Using immunoSEQ multiplex PCR, the repertoire was profiled, and TCRdb retains in-frame clones only, with some absent. The sample carries around 140,000 clones, 80% to 90% recorded once. Here the sequenced sample was peripheral blood, taken on day 0 of AZD1222 vaccination. The receptors derive from an adult in good health.

In its sample, this clone was seen a few times. This sequence joins TRBV7-9 and TRBJ1-2, with 9 bases matching TRBD1. Germline CDR1 SEHNR, CDR2 FQNEAQ (reference sequence). The CDR3 has 13 amino acids. After removal of 6 bases from V and 5 bases from J, the junction contained 4 bases not matched to a gene. The CDR3 sequence is CASSTGGGYGYTF. The CDR3 DNA follows: TGTGCCAGCAGTACAGGGGGCGGGTATGGCTACACCTTC.

The CDR3 protein is CASSLGFQETQYF. The CDR3 coding sequence is TGTGCCAGCAGCTTGGGATTTCAAGAGACCCAGTACTTC. This rearrangement joins TRBV5-5 to TRBJ2-5; D is uncertain. CDR1 SGHKS and CDR2 YYEKEE come from the germline V gene (reference sequence). CDR3 length equals 13 residues. V lost 0 bases, J lost 2 bases, and 5 bases lay in between.

The chain uses TRBV4-1 and TRBJ2-5; 7 bases align to TRBD2. Losses at the gene ends were 1 base for V and 1 base for J; bases not matched to a gene: 9. Germline V gives CDR1 MGHRA, CDR2 YSYEKL. The CDR3 sequence is 17 residues long. CDR3 in DNA: TGCGCCAGCAGCCAAGGGGACTCAGCGGGGTTCCAAGAGACCCAGTACTTC. Translation: CASSQGDSAGFQETQYF.

The V gene is TRBV2, the J gene TRBJ1-2; D gene uncertain. The length of the CDR3 is 13 residues. Germline CDR1 and CDR2: SNHLY and FYNNEI. The V and J ends lost 2 bases and 6 bases respectively, with 10 bases between them. The DNA for the CDR3 is TGTGCCAGCAGTGAACAGGTCTTTAATGGCTACACCTTC. It specifies CASSEQVFNGYTF. Full variable domain (outside the CDR3, taken from reference TRBV2 and TRBJ1-2): EPEVTQTPSHQVTQMGQEVILRCVPISNHLYFYWYRQILGQKVEFLVSFYNNEISEKSEIFDDQFSVERPDGSNFTLKIRSTKLEDSAMYFCASSEQVFNGYTFGSGTRLTVV.

This CDR3 reads CSAGDRSGNTIYF. CDR3 coding DNA: TGCAGCGCCGGGGACAGATCTGGAAACACCATATATTTT. The chain has TRBV29-1 and TRBJ1-3, with 7 positions matching TRBD1. The junction had 4 bases not matched to a gene; V was cut back by 7 bases and J by 1 base. CDR1 and CDR2 from the germline V gene are SQVTM and ANQGSEA. This CDR3 region has 13 residues.

This clone turned up a few times. The V call is TRBV10-1, the J call TRBJ2-5, with 13 positions matching TRBD2. The germline V gene has CDR1 WNHNN and CDR2 SYGVQD (reference sequence). The V and J ends lost 6 bases and 1 base, in that order; junction bases with no gene match: 5. The CDR3 consists of 16 residues. The CDR3 loop is CASSRGTSGIQETQYF. The CDR3, as DNA: TGCGCCAGCAGCAGGGGGACTAGCGGGATCCAAGAGACCCAGTACTTC.

The table lists this clone with a count of one. The chain combines TRBV10-3 with TRBJ1-5, with D unclear. The CDR3 runs 15 residues. Germline V gene sequence: CDR1 ENHRY, CDR2 SYGVKD. V lost 0 bases and J 9 bases, leaving 15 bases between the germline ends. The CDR3 region has the DNA TGTGCCATCAGTGAGTCGGATTCCGGGTTAAGGCCCCAGCATTTT. Translation: CAISESDSGLRPQHF.

The CDR3 DNA reads as TGTGCCAGCAGTCCCCGGGCGGGGGGGACTTCCGAGCAGTACTTC. Translated: CASSPRAGGTSEQYF. The chain combines TRBV6-5 with TRBJ2-7; 9 bases align to TRBD2. The CDR3 loop spans 15 amino acids. CDR1 is MNHEY and CDR2 is SVGAGI in the germline V gene. V dropped 5 bases and J dropped 6; count of bases not matched to a gene: 11.

V usage is TRBV30 and J usage is TRBJ2-5; D call uncertain. Trimming left V 7 bases short and J 6 bases short, with 21 bases between. The CDR3 length is 14 residues. Germline V gene sequence: CDR1 GTSNPN, CDR2 SVGIG (reference sequence). The CDR3 here is CASKLRGSGKTQYF. CDR3 bases: TGTGCCTCCAAACTCCGAGGTTCTGGTAAGACCCAGTACTTC.

The chain combines TRBV2 with TRBJ1-4; 9 bases fit TRBD1. The V gene's germline CDR1 is SNHLY and CDR2 FYNNEI. The CDR3 covers 14 residues. V gave up 6 bases and J gave up 4 bases; unmatched junction bases: 3. CDR3 coding DNA: TGTGCCAGCAGAATGGGACAGGGTAATGAAAAACTGTTTTTT. Encoded protein: CASRMGQGNEKLFF.

This chain links TRBV15 with TRBJ1-1; no definite D call. The CDR3 runs to 15 residues. Germline V gene sequence: CDR1 LNHNV, CDR2 YYDKDF (reference sequence). Trimming removed 0 bases from V and 2 bases from J, with 10 bases in between. The CDR3 DNA follows: TGTGCCACCAGCAGAGATAGGTGGGTAAACACTGAAGCTTTCTTT. This encodes CATSRDRWVNTEAFF.

The V call is TRBV16, the J call TRBJ1-6, with unresolved D. Germline assignment: CDR1 KGHSY and CDR2 FQNENV. Between the trimmed V and J ends, which lost 4 bases and 6 bases, there was a span of 13 bases. The CDR3 has 15 amino acids. The CDR3 here is CASSPFRTPNSPLHF. The CDR3 DNA sequence: TGTGCCAGCAGCCCCTTTAGGACTCCTAATTCACCCCTCCACTTT.

The chain combines TRBV19 with TRBJ2-7; 7 positions agree with TRBD2. V was pared by 2 bases and J by 3 bases, with 7 bases of the junction left unmatched. Per the germline V gene, CDR1 is LNHDA and CDR2 is SQIVND (reference sequence). The CDR3 has 15 residues. The CDR3 region is CASSIRREAIYEQYF. CDR3 DNA sequence: TGTGCCAGTAGTATAAGACGGGAGGCAATCTACGAGCAGTACTTC.

The chain couples TRBV19 to TRBJ1-6; no clear D. Trimming removed 7 bases at V and 6 bases at J, with 13 bases between. Germline V CDR1 and CDR2: LNHDA, SQIVND (reference sequence). The CDR3 consists of 14 residues. In nucleotides, the CDR3 is TGTGCCAGTAAACCCGGGCTAAGTAATTCACCCCTCCACTTT. It is translated as CASKPGLSNSPLHF.

The V call is TRBV4-1, the J call TRBJ1-1; D is unresolved. The CDR3 runs 14 residues. With 2 bases removed from V and 0 bases from J, the gap between germline ends came to 7 bases. Per germline, CDR1 MGHRA and CDR2 YSYEKL. The CDR3 is CASSQHSLNTEAFF. As DNA, the CDR3 is TGCGCCAGCAGCCAACACAGCCTGAACACTGAAGCTTTCTTT.

This clone was counted once. The V call is TRBV6-5, the J call TRBJ1-5; 8 bases map to TRBD1. The J segment lost 5 bases and the V segment lost 9 bases, leaving 12 bases of the junction unmatched. CDR1 is MNHEY and CDR2 is SVGAGI in the germline V gene. The length of the CDR3 is 15 residues. In DNA, the CDR3 is TGTGCCAGTTGGGGGGGGAGACAGGGGCATCAGCCCCAGCATTTT. As protein: CASWGGRQGHQPQHF.

The gene calls are TRBV11-2 and TRBJ2-2, with D unresolved. Per the germline V gene, CDR1 is SGHAT and CDR2 is FQNNGV. The CDR3 is made up of 14 amino acids. V was cut by 3 bases and J by 7 bases, with 12 bases left in between. CDR3 loop: CASSFAPLDGELFF. CDR3 nucleotide sequence: TGTGCCAGCAGCTTTGCCCCTTTGGACGGGGAGCTGTTTTTT.

V gene TRBV5-6 combines with J gene TRBJ2-6, with 8 bases fitting TRBD1. This CDR3 has 14 residues. Trimming removed 7 bases from V and 3 bases from J; junction bases left unmatched: 3. Germline CDR1 reads SGHDT; CDR2 reads YYEEEE. The CDR3 coding sequence is TGTGCCAGCCACAGGGGGGTTGGGGCCAACGTCCTGACTTTC. This translates into CASHRGVGANVLTF.